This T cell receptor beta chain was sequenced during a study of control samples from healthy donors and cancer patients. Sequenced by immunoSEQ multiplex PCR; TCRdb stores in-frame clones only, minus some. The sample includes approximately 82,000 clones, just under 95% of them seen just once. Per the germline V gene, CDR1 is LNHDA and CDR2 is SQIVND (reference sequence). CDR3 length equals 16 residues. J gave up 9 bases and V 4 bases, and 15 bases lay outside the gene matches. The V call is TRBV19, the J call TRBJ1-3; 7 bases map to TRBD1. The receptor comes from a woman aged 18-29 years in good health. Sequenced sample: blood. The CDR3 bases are TGTGCCAGTAGTACCCGTCAAACAGGGGTGAGAAGCACCATATATTTT. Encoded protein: CASSTRQTGVRSTIYF. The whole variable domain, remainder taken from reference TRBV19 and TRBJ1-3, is DGGITQSPKYLFRKEGQNVTLSCEQNLNHDAMYWYRQDPGQGLRLIYYSQIVNDFQKGDIAEGYSVSREKKESFPLTVTSAQKNPTAFYLCASSTRQTGVRSTIYFGEGSWLTVV.